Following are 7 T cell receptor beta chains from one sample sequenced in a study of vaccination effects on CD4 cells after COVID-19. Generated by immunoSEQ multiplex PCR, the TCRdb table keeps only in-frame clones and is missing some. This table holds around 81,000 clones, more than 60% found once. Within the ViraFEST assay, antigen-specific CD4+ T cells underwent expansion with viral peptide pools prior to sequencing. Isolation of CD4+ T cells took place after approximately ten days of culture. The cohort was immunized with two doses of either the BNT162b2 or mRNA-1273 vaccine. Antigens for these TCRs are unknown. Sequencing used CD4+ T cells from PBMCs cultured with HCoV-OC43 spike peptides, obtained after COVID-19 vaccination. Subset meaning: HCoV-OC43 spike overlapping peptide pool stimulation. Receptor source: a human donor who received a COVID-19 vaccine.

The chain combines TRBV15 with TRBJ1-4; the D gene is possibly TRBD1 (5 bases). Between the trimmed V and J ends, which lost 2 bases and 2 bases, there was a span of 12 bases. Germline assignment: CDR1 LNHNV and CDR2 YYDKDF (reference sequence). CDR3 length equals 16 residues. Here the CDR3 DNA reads TGTGCCACCAGCAGACTCGGGGGGGTTACTAATGAAAAACTGTTTTTT. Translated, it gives CATSRLGGVTNEKLFF.

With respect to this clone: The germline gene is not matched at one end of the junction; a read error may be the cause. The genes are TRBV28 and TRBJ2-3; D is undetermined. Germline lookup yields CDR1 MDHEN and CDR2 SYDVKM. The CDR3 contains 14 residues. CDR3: CASTLSRSTDTQYF. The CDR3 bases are TGTGCCAGCACTTTATCGCGTAGCACAGATACGCAGTATTTT.

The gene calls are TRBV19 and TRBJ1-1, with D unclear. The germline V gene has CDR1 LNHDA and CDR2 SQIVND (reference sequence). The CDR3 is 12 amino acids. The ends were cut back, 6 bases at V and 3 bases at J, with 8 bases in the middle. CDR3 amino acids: CASRQPHTEAFF. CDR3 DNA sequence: TGTGCCAGTAGACAGCCTCACACTGAAGCTTTCTTT.

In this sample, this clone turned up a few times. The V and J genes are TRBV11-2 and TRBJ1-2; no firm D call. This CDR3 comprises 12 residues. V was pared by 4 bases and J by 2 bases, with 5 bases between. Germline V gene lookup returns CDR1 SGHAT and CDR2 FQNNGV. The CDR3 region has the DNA TGTGCCAGCAGCTACGAAAACTATGGCTACACCTTC. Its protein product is CASSYENYGYTF.

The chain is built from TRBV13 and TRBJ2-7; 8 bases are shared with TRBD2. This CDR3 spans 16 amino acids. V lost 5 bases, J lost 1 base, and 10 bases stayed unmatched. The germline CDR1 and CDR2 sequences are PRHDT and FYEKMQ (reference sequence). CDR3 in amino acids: CASSGRRGAGSYEQYV. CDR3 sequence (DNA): TGTGCCAGCAGCGGACGGCGGGGGGCCGGATCCTACGAGCAGTACGTC.

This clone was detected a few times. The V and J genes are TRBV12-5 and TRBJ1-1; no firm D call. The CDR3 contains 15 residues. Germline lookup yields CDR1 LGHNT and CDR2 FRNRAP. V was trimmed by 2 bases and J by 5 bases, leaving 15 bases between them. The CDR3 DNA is TGTGCTAGTGGTTTGTCTCTTGGAGGGTGGACTGAAGCTTTCTTT. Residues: CASGLSLGGWTEAFF.

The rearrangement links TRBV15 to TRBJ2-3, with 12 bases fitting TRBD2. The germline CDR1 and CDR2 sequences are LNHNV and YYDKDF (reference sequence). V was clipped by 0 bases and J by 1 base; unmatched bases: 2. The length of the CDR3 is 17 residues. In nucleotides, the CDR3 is TGTGCCACCAGCAGAGATAGGACTAGCGGGGGCACAGATACGCAGTATTTT. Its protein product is CATSRDRTSGGTDTQYF. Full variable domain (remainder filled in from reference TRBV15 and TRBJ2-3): DAMVIQNPRYQVTQFGKPVTLSCSQTLNHNVMYWYQQKSSQAPKLLFHYYDKDFNNEADTPDNFQSRRPNTSFCFLDIRSPGLGDTAMYLCATSRDRTSGGTDTQYFGPGTRLTVL.